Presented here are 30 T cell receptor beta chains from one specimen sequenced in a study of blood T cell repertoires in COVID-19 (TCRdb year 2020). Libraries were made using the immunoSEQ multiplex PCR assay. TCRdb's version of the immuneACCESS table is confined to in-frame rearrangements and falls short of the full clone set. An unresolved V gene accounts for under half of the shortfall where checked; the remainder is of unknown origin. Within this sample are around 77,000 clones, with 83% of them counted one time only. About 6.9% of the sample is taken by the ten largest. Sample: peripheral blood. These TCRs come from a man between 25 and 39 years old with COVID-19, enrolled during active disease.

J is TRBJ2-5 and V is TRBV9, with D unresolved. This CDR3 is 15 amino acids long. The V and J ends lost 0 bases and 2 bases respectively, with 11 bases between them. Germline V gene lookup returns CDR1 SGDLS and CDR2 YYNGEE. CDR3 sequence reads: CASSVAQALQETQYF. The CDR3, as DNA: TGTGCCAGCAGCGTAGCTCAGGCTCTACAAGAGACCCAGTACTTC. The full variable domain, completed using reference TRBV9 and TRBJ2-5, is DSGVTQTPKHLITATGQRVTLRCSPRSGDLSVYWYQQSLDQGLQFLIQYYNGEERAKGNILERFSAQQFPDLHSELNLSSLELGDSALYFCASSVAQALQETQYFGPGTRLLVL.

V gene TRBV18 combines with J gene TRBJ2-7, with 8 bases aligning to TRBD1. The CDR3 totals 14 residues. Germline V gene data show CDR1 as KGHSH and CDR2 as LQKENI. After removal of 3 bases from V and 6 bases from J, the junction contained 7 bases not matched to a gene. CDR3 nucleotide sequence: TGTGCCAGCTCACCTAGGACAGGGTTAGGCGAGCAGTACTTC. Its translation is CASSPRTGLGEQYF.

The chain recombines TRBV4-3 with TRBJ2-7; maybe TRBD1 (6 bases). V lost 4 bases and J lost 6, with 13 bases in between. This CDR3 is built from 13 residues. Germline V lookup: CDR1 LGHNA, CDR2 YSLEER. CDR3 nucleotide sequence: TGCGCCAGCAGCCCCGGGACATCCCTCGAGCAGTACTTC. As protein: CASSPGTSLEQYF.

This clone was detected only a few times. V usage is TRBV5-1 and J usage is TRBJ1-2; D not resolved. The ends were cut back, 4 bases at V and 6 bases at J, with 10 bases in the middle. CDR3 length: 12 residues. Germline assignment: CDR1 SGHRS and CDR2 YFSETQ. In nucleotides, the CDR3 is TGCGCCAGCAGCCTCACAGCCGATGGCTACACCTTC. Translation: CASSLTADGYTF.

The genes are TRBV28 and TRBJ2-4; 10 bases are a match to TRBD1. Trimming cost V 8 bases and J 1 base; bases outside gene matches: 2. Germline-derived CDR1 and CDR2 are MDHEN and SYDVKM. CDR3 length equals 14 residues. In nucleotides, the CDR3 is TGTGCCAGCGGGGGACAGGGGGCCAAAAACATTCAGTACTTC. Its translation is CASGGQGAKNIQYF.

CDR3 nucleotide sequence: TGTGCCAGTAGTCCTCGACGGGACTATGGCTACACCTTC. This gives the protein CASSPRRDYGYTF. The chain links TRBV19 to TRBJ1-2; D gene uncertain. This CDR3 is built from 13 residues. V lost 5 bases to trimming and J lost 3 bases, with 10 bases between them. The germline V gene encodes CDR1 LNHDA and CDR2 SQIVND (reference sequence).

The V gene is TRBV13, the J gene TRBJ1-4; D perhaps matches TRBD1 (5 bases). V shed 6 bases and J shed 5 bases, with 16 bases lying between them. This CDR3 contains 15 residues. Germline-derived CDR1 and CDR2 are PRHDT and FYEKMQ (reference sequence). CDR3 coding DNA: TGTGCCAGCAGTTCTAGAGGAGACAGAAATGAAAAACTGTTTTTT. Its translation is CASSSRGDRNEKLFF.

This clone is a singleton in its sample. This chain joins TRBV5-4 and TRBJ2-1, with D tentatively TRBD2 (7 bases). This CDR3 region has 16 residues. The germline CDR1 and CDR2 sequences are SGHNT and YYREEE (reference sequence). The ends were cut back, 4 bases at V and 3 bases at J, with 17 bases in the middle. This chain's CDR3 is CASSPAGAGDYNEQFF. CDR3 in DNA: TGTGCCAGCAGCCCGGCGGGGGCGGGGGACTACAATGAGCAGTTCTTC.

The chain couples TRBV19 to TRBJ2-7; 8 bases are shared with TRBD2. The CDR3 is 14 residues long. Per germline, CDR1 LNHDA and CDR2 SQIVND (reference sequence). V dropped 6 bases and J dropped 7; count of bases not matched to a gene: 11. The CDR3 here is CASSRGGDSKEQYF. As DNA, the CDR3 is TGTGCCAGTAGCCGGGGGGGTGACAGCAAGGAGCAGTACTTC.

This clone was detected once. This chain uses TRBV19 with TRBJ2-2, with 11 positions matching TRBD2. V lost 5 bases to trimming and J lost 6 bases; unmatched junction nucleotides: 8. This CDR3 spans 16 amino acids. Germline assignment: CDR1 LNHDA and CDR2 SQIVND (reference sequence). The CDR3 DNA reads TGTGCCAGTAGTCCCCGACTAGCGGGGTTATCCGGGGAGCTGTTTTTT. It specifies CASSPRLAGLSGELFF.

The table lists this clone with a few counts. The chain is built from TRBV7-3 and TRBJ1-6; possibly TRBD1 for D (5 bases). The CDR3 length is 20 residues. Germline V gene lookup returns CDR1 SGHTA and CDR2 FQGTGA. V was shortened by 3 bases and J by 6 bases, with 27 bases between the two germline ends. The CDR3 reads CASSFQKTFREAQLNSPLHF. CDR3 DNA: TGTGCCAGCAGCTTCCAAAAAACTTTCAGGGAAGCTCAGCTTAATTCACCCCTCCACTTT.

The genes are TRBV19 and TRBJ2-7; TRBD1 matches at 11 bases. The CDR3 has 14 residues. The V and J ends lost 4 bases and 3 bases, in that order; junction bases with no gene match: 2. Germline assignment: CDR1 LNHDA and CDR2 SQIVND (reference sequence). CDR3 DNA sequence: TGTGCCAGTAGTACCGGGACAGGGGGCTACGAGCAGTACTTC. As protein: CASSTGTGGYEQYF.

CDR3 loop: CASSPSTGAYEQYF. Written as DNA, the CDR3 is TGTGCCAGCAGCCCTTCGACAGGGGCCTACGAGCAGTACTTC. V usage is TRBV9 and J usage is TRBJ2-7; TRBD1 matches at 8 bases. J was trimmed by 2 bases and V by 4 bases; bases with no gene match: 5. Germline values: CDR1 SGDLS, CDR2 YYNGEE. The CDR3 contains 14 residues. The full variable domain, completed using reference TRBV9 and TRBJ2-7, is DSGVTQTPKHLITATGQRVTLRCSPRSGDLSVYWYQQSLDQGLQFLIQYYNGEERAKGNILERFSAQQFPDLHSELNLSSLELGDSALYFCASSPSTGAYEQYFGPGTRLTVT.

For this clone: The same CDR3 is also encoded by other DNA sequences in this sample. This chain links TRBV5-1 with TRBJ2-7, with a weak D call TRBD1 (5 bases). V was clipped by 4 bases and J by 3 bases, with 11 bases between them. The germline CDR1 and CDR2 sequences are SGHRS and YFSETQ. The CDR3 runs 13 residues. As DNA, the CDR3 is TGCGCCAGCAGCCTCAAACAGGACTACGAGCAGTACTTC. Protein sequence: CASSLKQDYEQYF.

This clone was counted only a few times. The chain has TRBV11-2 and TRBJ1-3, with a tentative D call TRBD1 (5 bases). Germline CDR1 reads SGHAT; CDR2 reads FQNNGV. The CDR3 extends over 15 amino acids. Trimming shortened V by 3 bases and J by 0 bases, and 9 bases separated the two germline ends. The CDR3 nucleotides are TGTGCCAGCAGCTTGACCAGGGACTCTGGAAACACCATATATTTT. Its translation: CASSLTRDSGNTIYF.

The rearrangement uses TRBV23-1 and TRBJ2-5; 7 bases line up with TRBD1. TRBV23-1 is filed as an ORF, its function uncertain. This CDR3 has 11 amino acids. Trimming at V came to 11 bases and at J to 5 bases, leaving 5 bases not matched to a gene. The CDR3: CAGRGRETQYF. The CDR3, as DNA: TGCGCCGGAAGGGGGCGGGAGACCCAGTACTTC.

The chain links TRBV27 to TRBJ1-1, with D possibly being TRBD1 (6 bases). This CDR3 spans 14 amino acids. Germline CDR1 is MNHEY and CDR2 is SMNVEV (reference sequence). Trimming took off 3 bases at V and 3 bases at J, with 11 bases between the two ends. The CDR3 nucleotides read TGTGCCAGCAGTTTGGGGCAGGGGTACACTGAAGCTTTCTTT. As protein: CASSLGQGYTEAFF.

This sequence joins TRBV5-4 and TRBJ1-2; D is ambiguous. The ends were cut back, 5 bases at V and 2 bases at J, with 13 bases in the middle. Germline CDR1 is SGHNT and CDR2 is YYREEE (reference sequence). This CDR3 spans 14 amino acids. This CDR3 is CASRPRQANYGYTF. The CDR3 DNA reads TGTGCCAGCAGACCTCGCCAGGCGAACTATGGCTACACCTTC.

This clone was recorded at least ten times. For the CDR3, the DNA is TGTGCCAGCAGCTTAGTGGGTGGAGCGGGTGAGCAGTTCTTC. It encodes CASSLVGGAGEQFF. The chain combines TRBV11-2 with TRBJ2-1; maybe TRBD2 (6 bases). The germline V and J ends were trimmed by 1 base and 9 bases, with 13 bases remaining between them. The CDR3 runs to 14 residues. CDR1 and CDR2 (germline): SGHAT, FQNNGV.

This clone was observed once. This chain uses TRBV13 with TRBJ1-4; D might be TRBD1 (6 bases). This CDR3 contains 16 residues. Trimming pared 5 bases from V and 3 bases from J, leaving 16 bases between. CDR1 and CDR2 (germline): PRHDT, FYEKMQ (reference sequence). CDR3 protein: CASSRTGTGSNEKLFF. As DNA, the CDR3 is TGTGCCAGCAGCCGAACCGGTACAGGGTCTAATGAAAAACTGTTTTTT.

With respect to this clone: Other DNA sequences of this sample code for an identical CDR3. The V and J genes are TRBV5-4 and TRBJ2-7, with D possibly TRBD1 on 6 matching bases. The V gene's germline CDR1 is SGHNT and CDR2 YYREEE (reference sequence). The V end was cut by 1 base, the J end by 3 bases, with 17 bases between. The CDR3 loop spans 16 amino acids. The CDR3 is CASSLFSGQGHYEQYF. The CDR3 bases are TGTGCCAGCAGCTTGTTTTCGGGGCAGGGACACTACGAGCAGTACTTC.

The CDR3: CATSSYTGTGELFF. The CDR3 DNA reads as TGTGCCACCAGCAGCTACACAGGGACCGGGGAGCTGTTTTTT. The chain links TRBV15 to TRBJ2-2; D might be TRBD1 (6 bases). The CDR3 has 14 residues. V was clipped by 3 bases and J by 5 bases, with 10 bases between them. Germline-derived CDR1 and CDR2 are LNHNV and YYDKDF (reference sequence). The full variable domain, in which reference TRBV15 and TRBJ2-2 provide the parts outside the CDR3, is DAMVIQNPRYQVTQFGKPVTLSCSQTLNHNVMYWYQQKSSQAPKLLFHYYDKDFNNEADTPDNFQSRRPNTSFCFLDIRSPGLGDTAMYLCATSSYTGTGELFFGEGSRLTVL.

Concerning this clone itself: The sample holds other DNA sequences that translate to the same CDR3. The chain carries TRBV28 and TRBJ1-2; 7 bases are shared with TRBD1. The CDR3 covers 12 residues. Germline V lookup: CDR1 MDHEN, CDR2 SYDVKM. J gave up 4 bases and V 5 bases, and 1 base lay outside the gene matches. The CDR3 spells CASSRTGYGYTF. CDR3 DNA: TGTGCCAGCAGTCGGACAGGCTATGGCTACACCTTC.

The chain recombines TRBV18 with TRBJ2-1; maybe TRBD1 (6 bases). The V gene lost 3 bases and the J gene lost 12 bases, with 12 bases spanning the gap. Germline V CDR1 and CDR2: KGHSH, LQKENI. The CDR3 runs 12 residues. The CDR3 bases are TGTGCCAGCTCACCTAACAGGGATTCGCAGTTCTTC. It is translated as CASSPNRDSQFF.

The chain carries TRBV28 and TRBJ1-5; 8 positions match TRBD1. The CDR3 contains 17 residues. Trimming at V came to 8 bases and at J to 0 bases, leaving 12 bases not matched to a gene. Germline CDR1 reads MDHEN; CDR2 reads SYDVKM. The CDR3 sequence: CASSRDRLEYSNQPQHF. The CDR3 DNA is TGTGCCAGCTCCCGGGACAGGTTAGAATATAGCAATCAGCCCCAGCATTTT.

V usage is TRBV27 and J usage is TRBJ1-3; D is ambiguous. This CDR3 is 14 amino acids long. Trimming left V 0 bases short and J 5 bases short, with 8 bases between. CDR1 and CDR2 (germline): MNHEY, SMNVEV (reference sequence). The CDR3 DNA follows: TGTGCCAGCAGTTTATCGAGAAAGAGAAACACCATATATTTT. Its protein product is CASSLSRKRNTIYF.

CDR3 protein: CASRGTGKSSTDTQYF. DNA for the CDR3: TGTGCCAGCAGGGGGACAGGGAAATCTAGCACAGATACGCAGTATTTT. The V gene is TRBV6-6, the J gene TRBJ2-3; TRBD1 agrees at 9 bases. This CDR3 spans 16 amino acids. The V gene's germline CDR1 is MNHNY and CDR2 SVGAGI (reference sequence). The V gene end was trimmed by 6 bases and the J gene end by 0 bases; junction bases not matched to a gene: 7.

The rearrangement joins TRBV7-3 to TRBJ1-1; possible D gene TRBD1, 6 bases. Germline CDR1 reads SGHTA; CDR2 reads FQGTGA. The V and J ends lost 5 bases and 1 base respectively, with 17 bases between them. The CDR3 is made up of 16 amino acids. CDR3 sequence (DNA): TGTGCCAGCAGCCCGGGGGGCAGGGGCCGGAACACTGAAGCTTTCTTT. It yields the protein CASSPGGRGRNTEAFF.

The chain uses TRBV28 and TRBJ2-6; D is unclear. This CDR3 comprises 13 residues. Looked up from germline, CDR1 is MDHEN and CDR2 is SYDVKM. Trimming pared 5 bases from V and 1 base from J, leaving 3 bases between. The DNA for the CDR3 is TGTGCCAGCAGTCAATCTGGGGCCAACGTCCTGACTTTC. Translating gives CASSQSGANVLTF.

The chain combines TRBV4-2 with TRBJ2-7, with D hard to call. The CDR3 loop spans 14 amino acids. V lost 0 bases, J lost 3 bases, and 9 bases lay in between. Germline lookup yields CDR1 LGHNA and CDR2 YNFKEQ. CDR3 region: CASSQDPGDYEQYF. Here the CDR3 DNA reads TGTGCCAGCAGCCAAGATCCAGGTGACTACGAGCAGTACTTC.